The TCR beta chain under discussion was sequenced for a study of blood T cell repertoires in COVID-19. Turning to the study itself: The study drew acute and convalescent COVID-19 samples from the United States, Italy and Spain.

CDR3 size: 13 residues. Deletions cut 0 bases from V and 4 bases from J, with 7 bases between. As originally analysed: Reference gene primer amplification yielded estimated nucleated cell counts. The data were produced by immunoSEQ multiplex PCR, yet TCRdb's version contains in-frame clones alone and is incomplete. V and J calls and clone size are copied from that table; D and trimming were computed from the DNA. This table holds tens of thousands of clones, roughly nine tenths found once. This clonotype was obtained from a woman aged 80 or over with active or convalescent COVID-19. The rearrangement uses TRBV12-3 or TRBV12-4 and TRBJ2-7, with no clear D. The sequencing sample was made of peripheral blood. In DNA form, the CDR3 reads TGTGCCAGCAGTTTAGCTCTACCTTACGAGCAGTACTTC. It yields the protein CASSLALPYEQYF.